This T cell receptor (beta chain) was identified in a study of cytomegalovirus exposure and HLA in healthy donors. Study background: A preliminary data release comprised about 85 million unique TCRs obtained from HLA-typed donors.

In the PCR, 60 Vbeta and 13 Jbeta primers were used. Data came from immunoSEQ multiplex PCR; TCRdb stores just in-frame clones and leaves some out. The sample shows about 120,000 clones, around two thirds of them seen only once. V was cut by 2 bases and J by 0 bases, with 8 bases left in between. In germline, CDR1 is LGHNA, CDR2 YNFKEQ. The CDR3 spans 15 residues. Sequencing used PBMCs. This clonotype originated in a human donor in good health. The chain combines TRBV4-2 with TRBJ1-5, with a possible D match to TRBD1 (6 bases). The CDR3, as DNA: TGTGCCAGCAGCCAACACAGGGATAGCAATCAGCCCCAGCATTTT. As protein: CASSQHRDSNQPQHF.